These 28 T cell receptor beta chains share one sample of origin, sequenced in a study of blood T cell repertoires in COVID-19. Here immunoSEQ multiplex PCR was the method, and the copy in TCRdb shows in-frame clones only, minus some. The repertoire includes about 130,000 clones, more than 85% of them detected once, and 18% sits in the top ten. The material sequenced was peripheral blood. The source is a man between 45 and 60 years old with active or convalescent COVID-19.

The chain has TRBV6-1 and TRBJ2-1; 12 bases align to TRBD2. CDR1 MNHNS and CDR2 SASEGT come from the germline V gene. V lost 2 bases to trimming and J lost 5 bases; unmatched junction nucleotides: 10. The CDR3 is 18 residues long. The CDR3 loop reads CASSEIGVGLAGNNEQFF. The CDR3 region has the DNA TGTGCCAGCAGTGAAATAGGGGTGGGACTAGCGGGTAACAATGAGCAGTTCTTC.

CDR3 nucleotides: TGTGCCAGCAGCCTCTCAGGGGGACAGCCCCAGCATTTT. Its protein product is CASSLSGGQPQHF. The chain couples TRBV5-8 to TRBJ1-5, with 7 bases lining up with TRBD1. This CDR3 has 13 residues. Germline CDR1 reads SGHTS; CDR2 reads YDEGEE. Trimming at V came to 4 bases and at J to 7 bases, leaving 5 bases not matched to a gene.

In this sample, this clone turned up once. The rearrangement uses TRBV27 and TRBJ1-5, with TRBD1 as a possible D gene (5 bases). The V gene's germline CDR1 is MNHEY and CDR2 SMNVEV (reference sequence). Trimming took 7 bases from V and 0 from J, leaving 13 bases between them. This CDR3 has 15 amino acids. The CDR3 reads CASTLQANSNQPQHF. For the CDR3, the DNA is TGTGCCAGCACCTTACAGGCCAATAGCAATCAGCCCCAGCATTTT.

This clone was seen a single time. V is TRBV20-1 and J is TRBJ2-7; 8 bases match TRBD2. The ends lost 3 bases at V and 4 bases at J; junction bases unmatched: 8. Germline CDR1 DFQATT, CDR2 SNEGSKA (reference sequence). The length of the CDR3 is 14 residues. This CDR3 is CSASSGAGTYEQYF. In DNA, the CDR3 is TGCAGTGCTAGTAGCGGGGCAGGCACTTACGAGCAGTACTTC.

V and J are TRBV19 and TRBJ2-5; D is ambiguous. This CDR3 comprises 15 residues. The V end was cut by 0 bases, the J end by 3 bases, with 11 bases between. Germline loops: CDR1 LNHDA, CDR2 SQIVND (reference sequence). CDR3 sequence reads: CASSIDLSRKETQYF. The CDR3, as DNA: TGTGCCAGTAGTATAGATCTTAGCAGAAAAGAGACCCAGTACTTC.

The rearrangement uses TRBV5-1 and TRBJ2-3; D is possibly TRBD1 (5 bases). V was trimmed by 4 bases and J by 0 bases, leaving 15 bases between them. The CDR3 covers 16 residues. Germline V CDR1 and CDR2: SGHRS, YFSETQ. CDR3 nucleotides: TGCGCCAGCAGCCTACCTGGACAAGCAAGCACAGATACGCAGTATTTT. It encodes CASSLPGQASTDTQYF.

The chain joins TRBV27 to TRBJ1-4; unclear D gene. Germline values: CDR1 MNHEY, CDR2 SMNVEV (reference sequence). The CDR3 sequence is 15 residues long. With 0 bases removed from V and 4 bases from J, the gap between germline ends came to 9 bases. CDR3 loop: CASSLSWRFNEKLFF. The CDR3 DNA follows: TGTGCCAGCAGTTTATCGTGGAGGTTTAATGAAAAACTGTTTTTT.

The J gene is TRBJ2-7, the V gene TRBV24-1, with 7 bases lining up with TRBD2. Per the germline V gene, CDR1 is KGHDR and CDR2 is SFDVKD. J lost 4 bases, V lost 4 bases, and 6 bases had no gene match. The CDR3 has 14 residues. The CDR3 DNA is TGTGCCACCAGTGACACAACAGCGGGGTACGAGCAGTACTTC. This encodes CATSDTTAGYEQYF.

The rearrangement joins TRBV2 to TRBJ1-2; D perhaps matches TRBD1 (6 bases). Deletions cut 9 bases from V and 4 bases from J, with 18 bases between. The CDR3 has 14 amino acids. Germline V lookup: CDR1 SNHLY, CDR2 FYNNEI. DNA for the CDR3: TGTGCCAGGACGGAAGGACAGCCTATCTATGGCTACACCTTC. This encodes CARTEGQPIYGYTF.

J is TRBJ1-3 and V is TRBV28, with 8 bases matching TRBD1. Germline V gene data show CDR1 as MDHEN and CDR2 as SYDVKM. The V segment lost 6 bases and the J segment 0 bases; nucleotides outside the gene matches: 4. This CDR3 has 15 residues. In nucleotides, the CDR3 is TGTGCCAGCAGGAACAGGGGGGACTCTGGAAACACCATATATTTT. Translated: CASRNRGDSGNTIYF.

This clone occurred a few times. The chain carries TRBV18 and TRBJ2-2; possible D gene TRBD1, 5 bases. This CDR3 has 17 amino acids. V was shortened by 5 bases and J by 5 bases, with 21 bases between the two germline ends. Looked up from germline, CDR1 is KGHSH and CDR2 is LQKENI. The CDR3 sequence: CASSSLSPTVWTGELFF. As DNA, the CDR3 is TGTGCCAGCTCAAGCCTCTCCCCGACAGTATGGACCGGGGAGCTGTTTTTT.

The rearrangement links TRBV6-1 to TRBJ1-6; maybe TRBD1 (5 bases). The CDR3 extends over 15 amino acids. Trimming removed 3 bases at V and 7 bases at J, with 13 bases between. Germline values: CDR1 MNHNS, CDR2 SASEGT. As DNA, the CDR3 is TGTGCCAGCAGTGAGATAGGGGCGGAAAATTCACCCCTCCACTTT. Its protein product is CASSEIGAENSPLHF.

The gene calls are TRBV18 and TRBJ2-7; 8 positions agree with TRBD1. CDR3 size: 15 residues. V shed 3 bases, J shed 0 bases, and the junction held 4 bases outside the gene matches. From germline, CDR1 is KGHSH and CDR2 LQKENI. Written as DNA, the CDR3 is TGTGCCAGCTCACCGAGGACAGGGCCCTCCTACGAGCAGTACTTC. Translating gives CASSPRTGPSYEQYF.

This chain links TRBV11-2 with TRBJ1-5; 7 bases are shared with TRBD1. The V and J ends lost 5 bases and 1 base, in that order; junction bases with no gene match: 8. This CDR3 has 16 amino acids. The germline V gene has CDR1 SGHAT and CDR2 FQNNGV. The CDR3 is CASSARDSGSNQPQHF. CDR3 sequence (DNA): TGTGCCAGCAGCGCCCGGGACAGTGGGAGCAATCAGCCCCAGCATTTT.

CDR3: CASSYMGSSYNSPLHF. The CDR3 DNA reads TGTGCCAGCAGTTACATGGGGAGCTCCTATAATTCACCCCTCCACTTT. V gene TRBV6-5 combines with J gene TRBJ1-6, with D hard to call. Trimming took off 2 bases at V and 0 bases at J, with 8 bases between the two ends. This CDR3 spans 16 amino acids. Germline lookup yields CDR1 MNHEY and CDR2 SVGAGI.

CDR3 amino acids: CASRVAGGAYNEQFF. The CDR3 region has the DNA TGTGCCAGCAGGGTAGCGGGGGGGGCCTACAATGAGCAGTTCTTC. The chain uses TRBV6-5 and TRBJ2-1; 11 bases line up with TRBD2. Trimming took 6 bases from V and 2 from J; bases not matched to a gene: 3. The germline gives CDR1 MNHEY, CDR2 SVGAGI. CDR3 length: 15 residues.

The rearrangement joins TRBV5-1 to TRBJ2-3, with 12 bases that match TRBD2. CDR1 and CDR2 from the germline V gene are SGHRS and YFSETQ. The CDR3 is 16 residues long. The trim removed 1 base at V and 8 bases at J, leaving 8 bases unmatched. The CDR3 reads CASSLRLAGGKATQYF. Here the CDR3 DNA reads TGCGCCAGCAGCTTGCGCCTAGCGGGGGGGAAGGCTACGCAGTATTTT.

V gene TRBV6-2 or TRBV6-3 combines with J gene TRBJ1-3, with TRBD1 as a possible D gene (6 bases). V lost 5 bases to trimming and J lost 1 base, with 12 bases between them. CDR1 MNHEY and CDR2 SVGEGT come from the germline V gene. The CDR3 consists of 15 residues. CDR3 nucleotides: TGTGCCAGCAGTCGCGTCGGACAGTCTGGAAACACCATATATTTT. It translates to CASSRVGQSGNTIYF.

The chain uses TRBV3-1 (or the pseudogene TRBV3-2) and TRBJ1-1, with TRBD1 identical over 11 bases. The CDR3 sequence is 15 residues long. Germline trimming cut 3 bases from V and 5 bases from J; bases unmatched to any gene: 5. Germline CDR1 LGHDT, CDR2 YNNKEL (reference sequence). The CDR3 nucleotides are TGTGCCAGCAGCCATGGACAGGGGGCTCTGACTGAAGCTTTCTTT. It encodes CASSHGQGALTEAFF.

This clone was detected a few times. The J gene is TRBJ1-6, the V gene TRBV9; 7 bases are shared with TRBD1. Trimming took 3 bases from V and 4 from J; bases not matched to a gene: 7. The length of the CDR3 is 16 residues. The V gene's germline CDR1 is SGDLS and CDR2 YYNGEE. This CDR3 reads CASSAGRGTYNSPLHF. CDR3 in DNA: TGTGCCAGCAGCGCGGGCAGGGGGACTTATAATTCACCCCTCCACTTT.

The chain employs TRBV3-1 (or the pseudogene TRBV3-2) and TRBJ2-1; D might be TRBD2 (6 bases). From germline, CDR1 is LGHDT and CDR2 YNNKEL (reference sequence). V was clipped by 1 base and J by 2 bases, with 15 bases between them. The CDR3 contains 17 residues. The CDR3 reads CASSQVMGTEPYNEQFF. The CDR3 nucleotides are TGTGCCAGCAGCCAAGTAATGGGGACTGAACCCTACAATGAGCAGTTCTTC.

V gene TRBV25-1 combines with J gene TRBJ2-1; 7 nucleotides match TRBD2. With V trimmed by 1 base and J by 5 bases, 11 bases remained unmatched. This CDR3 region has 17 residues. The germline gives CDR1 MGHDK, CDR2 SYGVNS. The CDR3 DNA sequence: TGTGCCAGCAGTGAATCTACGACCGGGAGGAACCACAATGAGCAGTTCTTC. It yields the protein CASSESTTGRNHNEQFF.

The chain uses TRBV19 and TRBJ2-4; 8 bases align to TRBD2. Per germline, CDR1 LNHDA and CDR2 SQIVND (reference sequence). Trimming removed 6 bases from V and 0 bases from J; junction bases left unmatched: 4. This CDR3 comprises 15 residues. CDR3 loop: CASSPGGVAKNIQYF. Written as DNA, the CDR3 is TGTGCCAGTAGCCCGGGGGGGGTAGCCAAAAACATTCAGTACTTC. The complete variable domain, with remaining parts taken from reference TRBV19 and TRBJ2-4, reads DGGITQSPKYLFRKEGQNVTLSCEQNLNHDAMYWYRQDPGQGLRLIYYSQIVNDFQKGDIAEGYSVSREKKESFPLTVTSAQKNPTAFYLCASSPGGVAKNIQYFGAGTRLSVL.

V usage is TRBV11-2 and J usage is TRBJ2-7; 9 bases are a match to TRBD1. This CDR3 is 16 amino acids long. Germline-derived CDR1 and CDR2 are SGHAT and FQNNGV. V lost 3 bases and J lost 0; bases outside the gene matches: 6. CDR3 region: CASSFWTGAHSYEQYF. CDR3 DNA sequence: TGTGCCAGCAGCTTTTGGACAGGGGCCCACTCCTACGAGCAGTACTTC.

The chain employs TRBV19 and TRBJ2-5; 7 bases are shared with TRBD1. Trimming cost V 5 bases and J 4 bases; bases outside gene matches: 10. The CDR3 runs to 15 residues. Germline V gene lookup returns CDR1 LNHDA and CDR2 SQIVND (reference sequence). The CDR3 bases are TGTGCCAGTAGTGGAGAGACAGGGTTCGGAGAGACCCAGTACTTC. Protein product: CASSGETGFGETQYF.

The chain has TRBV7-5 and TRBJ1-6. TRBV7-5 is classified as a pseudogene. This CDR3 is built from 22 residues. The DNA of the CDR3 is TGTGTCAGAAGCCCTCCCTGGGCAGACCGTACCCTGGGGAGCTCCTATAATTCACCCCTCCACTTT. Its translation: CVRSPPWADRTLGSSYNSPLHF.

This chain uses TRBV3-1 (or the pseudogene TRBV3-2) with TRBJ1-4; no clear D gene. Germline values: CDR1 LGHDT, CDR2 YNNKEL (reference sequence). V gave up 4 bases and J gave up 5 bases, with 14 bases separating them. The CDR3 has 15 residues. The CDR3 nucleotides are TGTGCCAGCAGCCCCCGGGGAAGGGTGAATGAAAAACTGTTTTTT. Its translation: CASSPRGRVNEKLFF.

The chain uses TRBV2 and TRBJ1-2, with 8 bases matching TRBD1. V shed 3 bases and J 4 bases; nucleotides not matched to a gene: 7. Per germline, CDR1 SNHLY and CDR2 FYNNEI. This CDR3 is 15 amino acids long. The CDR3 nucleotides are TGTGCCAGCAGTGATCCTGCAGGGGGCACCTATGGCTACACCTTC. Protein sequence: CASSDPAGGTYGYTF.